A selection of T cell receptor beta chains follows, all from one sample in a study of blood T cell repertoires in COVID-19. The data were produced by immunoSEQ multiplex PCR, yet TCRdb's version contains in-frame clones alone and is incomplete. This sample yields 150,000 to 200,000 clones, of which roughly 80% are seen a single time; approximately 3% belongs to the top ten. Sequenced: peripheral blood. The receptors were gathered from a man aged 70-80 years with acute or convalescent COVID-19. CDR3s include the opening cysteine and the closing phenylalanine or tryptophan. D genes are given only for firm matches. Only some rows state a clone size, as once, few, many or a class for expanded clones.

j_call: TRBJ2-4
clone_size: -
v_call: TRBV11-2
d_call: -
cdr3_nt: TGTGCCAGCAGATTAGGGGGGCCGAAAAACATTCAGTACTTC
cdr3_aa: CASRLGGPKNIQYF

j_call: TRBJ2-7
clone_size: -
v_call: TRBV7-9
d_call: TRBD1
cdr3_nt: TGTGCCAGCAGCTCTGGACAGGGATTCGAGCAGTACTTC
cdr3_aa: CASSSGQGFEQYF

j_call: TRBJ1-1
clone_size: once
v_call: TRBV3-1/TRBV3-2
d_call: -
cdr3_nt: TGTGCCAGCAGCCTTAAATTACAGGGTACTGAAGCTTTCTTT
cdr3_aa: CASSLKLQGTEAFF

j_call: TRBJ1-1
clone_size: -
v_call: TRBV5-1
d_call: TRBD1
cdr3_nt: TGCGCCAGCAGTCGAAGACAGGGGGCGCCGAACACTGAAGCTTTCTTT
cdr3_aa: CASSRRQGAPNTEAFF

j_call: TRBJ2-3
clone_size: -
v_call: TRBV2
d_call: -
cdr3_nt: TGTGCCACCTGGACAGATAGCACAGATACGCAGTATTTT
cdr3_aa: CATWTDSTDTQYF

j_call: TRBJ1-1
clone_size: -
v_call: TRBV6-5
d_call: -
cdr3_nt: TGTGCCAGCAGCCCAGGGTATAACACTGAAGCTTTCTTT
cdr3_aa: CASSPGYNTEAFF

j_call: TRBJ2-2
clone_size: -
v_call: TRBV6-6
d_call: -
cdr3_nt: TGTGCCAGCAGTTACAAAGCGACCGGGGAGCTGTTTTTT
cdr3_aa: CASSYKATGELFF

j_call: TRBJ2-2
clone_size: -
v_call: TRBV27
d_call: TRBD2
cdr3_nt: TGTGCCAGCACCCCAGGTCTAGCGGGGGGGCAGAACACCGGGGAGCTGTTTTTT
cdr3_aa: CASTPGLAGGQNTGELFF

j_call: TRBJ2-1
clone_size: -
v_call: TRBV25-1
d_call: TRBD2
cdr3_nt: TGTGCCAGCAGTCTAGCGGGGGGATTCAATGAGCAGTTCTTC
cdr3_aa: CASSLAGGFNEQFF

j_call: TRBJ1-3
clone_size: -
v_call: TRBV19
d_call: TRBD1
cdr3_nt: TGTGCCAGTAGACGGGGACAGGGAGCGCTTCGCTCTGGAAACACCATATATTTT
cdr3_aa: CASRRGQGALRSGNTIYF

j_call: TRBJ1-6
clone_size: -
v_call: TRBV9
d_call: TRBD1
cdr3_nt: TGTGCCAGCACCCAGGGGGTTGCTTATTCACCCCTCCACTTT
cdr3_aa: CASTQGVAYSPLHF

j_call: TRBJ2-2
clone_size: -
v_call: TRBV2
d_call: TRBD2
cdr3_nt: TGTGCCAGCAGTCAAGCGGGGGGGAACACCGGGGAGCTGTTTTTT
cdr3_aa: CASSQAGGNTGELFF

j_call: TRBJ1-1
clone_size: few
v_call: TRBV3-1/TRBV3-2
d_call: -
cdr3_nt: TGTGCCAGCAGCCAAGTGGAAGGGGGCACTGAAGCTTTCTTT
cdr3_aa: CASSQVEGGTEAFF

j_call: TRBJ2-1
clone_size: -
v_call: TRBV7-8
d_call: -
cdr3_nt: TGTGCCAGCAGCTCTACTAGGGTACAGGGAACCTACAATGAGCAGTTCTTC
cdr3_aa: CASSSTRVQGTYNEQFF

j_call: TRBJ1-2
clone_size: -
v_call: TRBV9
d_call: -
cdr3_nt: TGTGCCAGCAGCGTAGGCGGAGGGACCTATGGCTACACCTTC
cdr3_aa: CASSVGGGTYGYTF

j_call: TRBJ1-1
clone_size: -
v_call: TRBV7-9
d_call: -
cdr3_nt: TGTGCCAGCAGCTCACAGGGTCAGAACACTGAAGCTTTCTTT
cdr3_aa: CASSSQGQNTEAFF

j_call: TRBJ1-1
clone_size: few
v_call: TRBV11-2
d_call: TRBD1
cdr3_nt: TGTGCCAGCAGCCCAGACAGGGGGGAAGCTTTCTTT
cdr3_aa: CASSPDRGEAFF

j_call: TRBJ2-3
clone_size: -
v_call: TRBV9
d_call: TRBD2
cdr3_nt: TGTGCCAGCAGAGCCGGGACTAGCGGGGCAGATACGCAGTATTTT
cdr3_aa: CASRAGTSGADTQYF

j_call: TRBJ1-5
clone_size: once
v_call: TRBV28
d_call: TRBD1
cdr3_nt: TGTGCCAGCAGTTCGAAGACAGGGTTTAGCAATCAGCCCCAGCATTTT
cdr3_aa: CASSSKTGFSNQPQHF

j_call: TRBJ1-2
clone_size: -
v_call: TRBV12-3/TRBV12-4
d_call: TRBD1
cdr3_nt: TGTGCCAGCAGCAGACAGGGGACTGGCTACACCTTC
cdr3_aa: CASSRQGTGYTF

j_call: TRBJ1-4
clone_size: -
v_call: TRBV7-9
d_call: TRBD1
cdr3_nt: TGTGCCAGCAGCCCGACAGGGGGCGTCCTTCTTAATGAAAAACTGTTTTTT
cdr3_aa: CASSPTGGVLLNEKLFF

j_call: TRBJ1-4
clone_size: -
v_call: TRBV5-4
d_call: TRBD1
cdr3_nt: TGTGCCAGCAGCCCGGGACAGGGGGCGGCTAATGAAAAACTGTTTTTT
cdr3_aa: CASSPGQGAANEKLFF

j_call: TRBJ1-6
clone_size: -
v_call: TRBV28
d_call: -
cdr3_nt: TGTGCCGGGTCAGGGGCGAGCTCCTATAATTCACCCCTCCACTTT
cdr3_aa: CAGSGASSYNSPLHF

j_call: TRBJ2-1
clone_size: -
v_call: TRBV6-4
d_call: TRBD2
cdr3_nt: TGTGCCAGCAGTGACTTAGCGGGGGGGCCGGGTGAGCAGTTCTTC
cdr3_aa: CASSDLAGGPGEQFF

j_call: TRBJ1-2
clone_size: -
v_call: TRBV2
d_call: -
cdr3_nt: TGTGCCAGCAGTGAAGCGGGCGGGGGTGGCTACACCTTC
cdr3_aa: CASSEAGGGGYTF

j_call: TRBJ2-2
clone_size: few
v_call: TRBV5-5
d_call: -
cdr3_nt: TGTGCCAGCAGCTTCGGACACCCCAGCGGGGAGCTGTTTTTT
cdr3_aa: CASSFGHPSGELFF

j_call: TRBJ2-3
clone_size: -
v_call: TRBV9
d_call: TRBD2
cdr3_nt: TGTGCCAGCAGCGCACCTTCGCAGCGGGGGGAGGCCTCTAGCACAGATACGCAGTATTTT
cdr3_aa: CASSAPSQRGEASSTDTQYF

j_call: TRBJ2-1
clone_size: -
v_call: TRBV7-3
d_call: -
cdr3_nt: TGTGCCAGCAGCCCATGGAGGGACTCAAATGAGCAGTTCTTC
cdr3_aa: CASSPWRDSNEQFF

j_call: TRBJ2-5
clone_size: -
v_call: TRBV29-1
d_call: TRBD2
cdr3_nt: TGCAGCGGTCGTAGCGGGGGAGAGACCCAGTACTTC
cdr3_aa: CSGRSGGETQYF

j_call: TRBJ2-1
clone_size: few
v_call: TRBV10-3
d_call: TRBD2
cdr3_nt: TGTGCCATCAGTGATCTTGCCGGGACTAGAGTTGGTGAGCAGTTCTTC
cdr3_aa: CAISDLAGTRVGEQFF

j_call: TRBJ2-7
clone_size: -
v_call: TRBV28
d_call: -
cdr3_nt: TGTGCCAGCACGGGGTCCTACGAGCAGTACTTC
cdr3_aa: CASTGSYEQYF

j_call: TRBJ1-6
clone_size: -
v_call: TRBV14
d_call: -
cdr3_nt: TGTGCCAGCAGCCAAGGGCCTGGAGGCACCCTCCACTTT
cdr3_aa: CASSQGPGGTLHF

j_call: TRBJ2-3
clone_size: -
v_call: TRBV6-2/TRBV6-3
d_call: TRBD2
cdr3_nt: TGTGCCAGCAGTTACACACCCCGGAAGGAGAGCGGGAGTGTCAGAGATACGCAGTATTTT
cdr3_aa: CASSYTPRKESGSVRDTQYF

j_call: TRBJ2-5
clone_size: -
v_call: TRBV6-5
d_call: -
cdr3_nt: TGTGCCAGCGGGTGGGCTCAAGAGACCCAGTACTTC
cdr3_aa: CASGWAQETQYF

j_call: TRBJ1-5
clone_size: -
v_call: TRBV12-3/TRBV12-4
d_call: -
cdr3_nt: TGTGCCAGCAGTTTCGGCAATCAGCCCCAGCATTTT
cdr3_aa: CASSFGNQPQHF

j_call: TRBJ2-7
clone_size: -
v_call: TRBV7-8
d_call: -
cdr3_nt: TGTGCCAGCAGCTTAGGTGGGACATCCTACGAGCAGTACTTC
cdr3_aa: CASSLGGTSYEQYF

j_call: TRBJ2-7
clone_size: -
v_call: TRBV2
d_call: -
cdr3_nt: TGTGCCAGCAGTGAAATCCCAGGGGTGGGCGAGCAGTACTTC
cdr3_aa: CASSEIPGVGEQYF

j_call: TRBJ2-2
clone_size: many
v_call: TRBV24-1
d_call: -
cdr3_nt: TGTGCCACCAGTGACAGGCTGGGCGGGGAGCTGTTTTTT
cdr3_aa: CATSDRLGGELFF

j_call: TRBJ2-3
clone_size: -
v_call: TRBV6-5
d_call: TRBD2
cdr3_nt: TGTGCCAGCAGTTACGGACTAGGAAAAGGGGATACGCAGTATTTT
cdr3_aa: CASSYGLGKGDTQYF

j_call: TRBJ1-2
clone_size: -
v_call: TRBV5-8
d_call: TRBD1
cdr3_nt: TGTGCCAGCAGCTTGCAGACAGGGGTGCCTGGCTACACCTTC
cdr3_aa: CASSLQTGVPGYTF

j_call: TRBJ2-5
clone_size: few
v_call: TRBV11-3
d_call: TRBD2
cdr3_nt: TGTGCCAGCAGCTCCGGGACTAGCGGGAGCGACCAAGAGACCCAGTACTTC
cdr3_aa: CASSSGTSGSDQETQYF

j_call: TRBJ2-5
clone_size: -
v_call: TRBV4-1
d_call: -
cdr3_nt: TGCGCCAGCAGCCAATTTGCGGGGCAAGAGACCCAGTACTTC
cdr3_aa: CASSQFAGQETQYF

j_call: TRBJ2-3
clone_size: -
v_call: TRBV30
d_call: TRBD2
cdr3_nt: TGTGCCTGGAGTGGACTAGCCTTCACAGATACGCAGTATTTT
cdr3_aa: CAWSGLAFTDTQYF

j_call: TRBJ2-2
clone_size: -
v_call: TRBV24-1
d_call: -
cdr3_nt: TGTGCCACCACGCAGGGGAACACCGGGGAGCTGTTTTTT
cdr3_aa: CATTQGNTGELFF

j_call: TRBJ2-1
clone_size: -
v_call: TRBV3-1/TRBV3-2
d_call: TRBD2
cdr3_nt: TGTGCCAGCAGCCAGACTAGCGGGGGGAGCTCCTACAATGAGCAGTTCTTC
cdr3_aa: CASSQTSGGSSYNEQFF

j_call: TRBJ1-1
clone_size: -
v_call: TRBV18
d_call: -
cdr3_nt: TGTGCCAGCTCACCGACCATTAAGGGGCGATTGAAAACTGAAGCTTTCTTT
cdr3_aa: CASSPTIKGRLKTEAFF

j_call: TRBJ1-1
clone_size: few
v_call: TRBV7-2
d_call: -
cdr3_nt: TGTGCCAGCAGCTTAGAGCTAAACACTGAAGCTTTCTTT
cdr3_aa: CASSLELNTEAFF

j_call: TRBJ2-2
clone_size: -
v_call: TRBV19
d_call: TRBD2
cdr3_nt: TGTGCCAGTAGCTCGGGGACTAGCACCGGGGAGCTGTTTTTT
cdr3_aa: CASSSGTSTGELFF

j_call: TRBJ1-5
clone_size: -
v_call: TRBV28
d_call: -
cdr3_nt: TGTGCCAGCAGTTTACCGGGGGGTTTAAATCAGCCCCAGCATTTT
cdr3_aa: CASSLPGGLNQPQHF

j_call: TRBJ1-1
clone_size: -
v_call: TRBV2
d_call: -
cdr3_nt: TGTGCCAGTAGTGACCAGGGTTCCATGAACACTGAAGCTTTCTTT
cdr3_aa: CASSDQGSMNTEAFF